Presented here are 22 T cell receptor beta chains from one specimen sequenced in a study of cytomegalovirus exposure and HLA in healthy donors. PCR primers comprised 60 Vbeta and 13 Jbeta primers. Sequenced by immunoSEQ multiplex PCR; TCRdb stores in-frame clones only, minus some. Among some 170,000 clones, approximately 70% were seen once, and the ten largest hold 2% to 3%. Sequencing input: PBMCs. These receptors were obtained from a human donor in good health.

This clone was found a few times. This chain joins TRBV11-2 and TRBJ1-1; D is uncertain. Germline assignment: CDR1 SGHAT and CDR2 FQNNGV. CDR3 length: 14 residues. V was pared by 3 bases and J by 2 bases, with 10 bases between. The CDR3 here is CASSFGLFNTEAFF. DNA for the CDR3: TGTGCCAGCAGCTTTGGGCTATTTAACACTGAAGCTTTCTTT.

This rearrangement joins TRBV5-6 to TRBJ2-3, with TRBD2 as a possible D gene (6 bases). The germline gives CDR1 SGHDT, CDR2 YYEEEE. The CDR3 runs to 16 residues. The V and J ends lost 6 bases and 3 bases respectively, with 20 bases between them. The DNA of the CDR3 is TGTGCCAGCACCACTTTAGGAGGGTACTTAACAGATACGCAGTATTTT. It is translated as CASTTLGGYLTDTQYF.

CDR3 amino acids: CASSPGQSFTYEQYF. CDR3 DNA sequence: TGTGCCAGCAGCCCCGGACAGAGTTTCACCTACGAGCAGTACTTC. The rearrangement links TRBV5-8 to TRBJ2-7; a possible D gene is TRBD1 (6 bases). The ends were cut back, 4 bases at V and 2 bases at J, with 16 bases in the middle. Germline lookup yields CDR1 SGHTS and CDR2 YDEGEE. There are 15 residues in the CDR3.

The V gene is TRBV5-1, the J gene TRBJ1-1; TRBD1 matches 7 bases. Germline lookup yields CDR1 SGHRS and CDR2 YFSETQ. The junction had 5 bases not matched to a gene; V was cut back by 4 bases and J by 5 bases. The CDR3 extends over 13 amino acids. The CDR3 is CASSPGQETEAFF. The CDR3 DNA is TGCGCCAGCAGCCCTGGACAGGAGACTGAAGCTTTCTTT.

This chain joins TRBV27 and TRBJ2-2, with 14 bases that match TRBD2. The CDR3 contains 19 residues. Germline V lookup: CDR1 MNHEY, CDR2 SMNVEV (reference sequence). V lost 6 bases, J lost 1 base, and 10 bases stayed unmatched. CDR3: CASSRGLAGDVKNTGELFF. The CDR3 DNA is TGTGCCAGCAGCAGGGGACTAGCGGGGGATGTAAAGAACACCGGGGAGCTGTTTTTT.

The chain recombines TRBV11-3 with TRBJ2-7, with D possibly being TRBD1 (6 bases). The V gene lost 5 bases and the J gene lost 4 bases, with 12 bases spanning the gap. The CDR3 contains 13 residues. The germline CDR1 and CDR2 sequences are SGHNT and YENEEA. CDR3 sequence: CASSPGAGYEQYF. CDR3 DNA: TGTGCCAGCAGCCCAGGGGCAGGGTACGAGCAGTACTTC. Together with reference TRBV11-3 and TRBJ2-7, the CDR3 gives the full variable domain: EAGVVQSPRYKIIEKKQPVAFWCNPISGHNTLYWYLQNLGQGPELLIRYENEEAVDDSQLPKDRFSAERLKGVDSTLKIQPAELGDSAVYLCASSPGAGYEQYFGPGTRLTVT.

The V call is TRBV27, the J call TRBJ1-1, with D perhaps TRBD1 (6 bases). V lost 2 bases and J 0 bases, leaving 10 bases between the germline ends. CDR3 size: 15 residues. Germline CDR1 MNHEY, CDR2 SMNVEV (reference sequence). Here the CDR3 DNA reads TGTGCCAGCAGTTTAGCTGACAGGTTGAACACTGAAGCTTTCTTT. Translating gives CASSLADRLNTEAFF.

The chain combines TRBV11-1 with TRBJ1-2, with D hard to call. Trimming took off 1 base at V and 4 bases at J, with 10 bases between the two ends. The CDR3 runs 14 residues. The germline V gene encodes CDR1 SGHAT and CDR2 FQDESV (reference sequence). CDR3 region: CASSLGQRGYGYTF. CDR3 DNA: TGTGCCAGCAGCTTAGGTCAGCGGGGCTATGGCTACACCTTC.

This CDR3 is CAIRGTAATEAFF. DNA of the CDR3: TGTGCCATCAGGGGGACAGCGGCCACTGAAGCTTTCTTT. The V and J genes are TRBV10-3 and TRBJ1-1; the match to TRBD1 covers 7 bases. CDR1 and CDR2 (germline): ENHRY, SYGVKD. The junction had 5 bases not matched to a gene; V was cut back by 6 bases and J by 4 bases. The CDR3 has 13 residues.

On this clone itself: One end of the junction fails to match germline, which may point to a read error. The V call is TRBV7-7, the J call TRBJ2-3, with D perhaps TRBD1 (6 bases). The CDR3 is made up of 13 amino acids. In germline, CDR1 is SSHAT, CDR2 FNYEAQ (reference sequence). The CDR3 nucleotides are TGTGCTAGCAGAAGGGACAACACAGATACGCAGTATTTT. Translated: CASRRDNTDTQYF.

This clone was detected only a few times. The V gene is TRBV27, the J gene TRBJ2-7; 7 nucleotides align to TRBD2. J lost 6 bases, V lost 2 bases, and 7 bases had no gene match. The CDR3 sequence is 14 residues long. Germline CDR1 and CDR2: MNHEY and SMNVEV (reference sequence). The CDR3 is CASSLRGVIGEQYF. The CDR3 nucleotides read TGTGCCAGCAGTTTACGGGGGGTTATAGGCGAGCAGTACTTC.

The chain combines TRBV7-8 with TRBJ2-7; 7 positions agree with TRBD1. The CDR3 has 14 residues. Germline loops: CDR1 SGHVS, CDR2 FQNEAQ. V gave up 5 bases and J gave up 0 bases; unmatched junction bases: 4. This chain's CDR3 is CASSPRDSSYEQYF. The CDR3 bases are TGTGCCAGCAGCCCCCGGGACAGCTCCTACGAGCAGTACTTC.

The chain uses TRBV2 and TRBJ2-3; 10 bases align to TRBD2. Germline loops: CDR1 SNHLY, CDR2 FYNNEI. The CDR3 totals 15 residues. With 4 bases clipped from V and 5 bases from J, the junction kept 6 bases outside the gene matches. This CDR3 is CASSGQRGGRDTQYF. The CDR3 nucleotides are TGTGCCAGCAGTGGTCAGCGGGGGGGCAGAGATACGCAGTATTTT.

The CDR3 region is CASSQTKKAFF. The CDR3 DNA reads as TGTGCCAGTAGTCAGACAAAAAAAGCTTTCTTT. The genes are TRBV19 and TRBJ1-1; D is uncertain. The CDR3 spans 11 residues. Germline lookup yields CDR1 LNHDA and CDR2 SQIVND (reference sequence). Trimming pared 5 bases from V and 9 bases from J, leaving 10 bases between.

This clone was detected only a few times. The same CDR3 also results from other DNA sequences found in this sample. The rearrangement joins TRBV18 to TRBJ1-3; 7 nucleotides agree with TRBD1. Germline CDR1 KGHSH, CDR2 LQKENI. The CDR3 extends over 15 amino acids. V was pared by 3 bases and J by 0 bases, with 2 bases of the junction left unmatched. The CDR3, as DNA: TGTGCCAGCTCACCGACAGGGACCTCTGGAAACACCATATATTTT. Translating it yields CASSPTGTSGNTIYF.

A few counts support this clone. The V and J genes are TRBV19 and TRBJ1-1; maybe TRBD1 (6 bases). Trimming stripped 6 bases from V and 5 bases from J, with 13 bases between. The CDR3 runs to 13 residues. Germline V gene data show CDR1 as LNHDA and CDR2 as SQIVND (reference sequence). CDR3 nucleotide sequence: TGTGCCAGTAGGCTGACAGGTGTTACTGAAGCTTTCTTT. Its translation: CASRLTGVTEAFF.

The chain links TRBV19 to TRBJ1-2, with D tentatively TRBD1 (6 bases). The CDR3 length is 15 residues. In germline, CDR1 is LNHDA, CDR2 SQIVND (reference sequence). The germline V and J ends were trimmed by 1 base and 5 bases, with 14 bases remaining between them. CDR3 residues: CASSIAGRGEYGYTF. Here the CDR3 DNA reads TGTGCCAGTAGTATAGCTGGCAGGGGTGAATATGGCTACACCTTC.

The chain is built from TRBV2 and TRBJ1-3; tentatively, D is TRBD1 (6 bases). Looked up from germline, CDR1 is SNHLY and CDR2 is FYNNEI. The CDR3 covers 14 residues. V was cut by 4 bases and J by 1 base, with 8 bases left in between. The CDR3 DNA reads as TGTGCCAGCAGTGCGGACAGTTCTGGAAACACCATATATTTT. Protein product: CASSADSSGNTIYF.

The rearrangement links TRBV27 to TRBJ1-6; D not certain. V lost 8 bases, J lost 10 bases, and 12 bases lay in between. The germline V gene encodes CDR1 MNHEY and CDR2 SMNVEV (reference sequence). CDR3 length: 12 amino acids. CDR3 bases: TGTGCCAGCGCCCCCTCAGGATCACCCCTCCACTTT. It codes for CASAPSGSPLHF.

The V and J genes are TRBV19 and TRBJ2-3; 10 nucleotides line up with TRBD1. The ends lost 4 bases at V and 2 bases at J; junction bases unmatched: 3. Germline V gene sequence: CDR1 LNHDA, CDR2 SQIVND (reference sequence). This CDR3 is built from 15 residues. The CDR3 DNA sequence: TGTGCCAGTAGTACCGACAGGGGGCTCACAGATACGCAGTATTTT. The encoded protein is CASSTDRGLTDTQYF.

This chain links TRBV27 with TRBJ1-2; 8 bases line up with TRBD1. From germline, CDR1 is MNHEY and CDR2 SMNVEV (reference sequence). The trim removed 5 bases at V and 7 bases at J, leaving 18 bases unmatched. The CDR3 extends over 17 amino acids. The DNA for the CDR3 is TGTGCCAGCAGTCCCTTGACAGGGGAAGGGGGGGGCGCTGGCTACACCTTC. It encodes CASSPLTGEGGGAGYTF.

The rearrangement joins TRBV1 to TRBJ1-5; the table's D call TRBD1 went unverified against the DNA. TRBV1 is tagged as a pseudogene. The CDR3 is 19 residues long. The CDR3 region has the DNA TGCACCAGCAGCCAAGATTTTTTGTCCGAAAGACATGGCAATCAGCCCCAGCATTTT. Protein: CTSSQDFLSERHGNQPQHF.